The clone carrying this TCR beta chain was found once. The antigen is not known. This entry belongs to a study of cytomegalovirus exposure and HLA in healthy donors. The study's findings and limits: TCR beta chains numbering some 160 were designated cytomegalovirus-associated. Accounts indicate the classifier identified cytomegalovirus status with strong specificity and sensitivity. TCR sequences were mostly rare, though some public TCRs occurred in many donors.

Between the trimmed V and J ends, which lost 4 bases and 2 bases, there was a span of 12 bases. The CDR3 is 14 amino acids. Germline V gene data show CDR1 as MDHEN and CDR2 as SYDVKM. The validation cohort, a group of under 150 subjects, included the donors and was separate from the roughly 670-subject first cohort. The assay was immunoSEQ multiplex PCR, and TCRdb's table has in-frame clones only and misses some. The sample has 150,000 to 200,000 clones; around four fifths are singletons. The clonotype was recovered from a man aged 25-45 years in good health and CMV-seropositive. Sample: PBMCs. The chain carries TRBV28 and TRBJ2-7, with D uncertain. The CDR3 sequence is CASSSRYITYEQYF. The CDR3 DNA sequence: TGTGCCAGCAGTTCGCGGTACATTACCTACGAGCAGTACTTC.